This T cell receptor beta chain was recorded in a study of cytomegalovirus exposure and HLA in healthy donors. Study-level results: Cytomegalovirus status was reportedly diagnosed by the classifier with high specificity and sensitivity. Later on, an analysis tied 15,000 to 20,000 TCR beta sequences to HLA alleles at 0.05 false discovery rate. A link between a missense DCLRE1C variant and TCR beta V- and J-gene trimming emerged from a later analysis. Across donors, most TCRs were seen rarely, yet some public ones were widespread.

CDR3 length: 13 residues. Between the trimmed V and J ends, which lost 3 bases and 5 bases, there was a span of 11 bases. Per germline, CDR1 LNHDA and CDR2 SQIVND (reference sequence). Details on this clone: The antigen remains undetermined.

The PCR made use of 60 Vbeta and 13 Jbeta primers. Method: immunoSEQ multiplex PCR; TCRdb's copy keeps in-frame clones and lacks some. The sample consists of some 150,000 clones, 82% of them appearing once. This TCR was recovered from a young man in good health and CMV-seropositive. The chain combines TRBV19 with TRBJ2-7, with D perhaps matching TRBD2 (6 bases). The specimen was PBMCs. CDR3 loop: CASSIGGKHEQYF. CDR3 in DNA: TGTGCCAGTAGTATCGGGGGTAAGCACGAGCAGTACTTC.